This T cell receptor beta chain was captured by sequencing in a study of neurological immune-mediated disorders. Study-level points and caveats: Among expanded clones, no CDR3 amino acid sequences were shared across subjects, a pattern suggesting private repertoires in all groups.

This clonotype was found many times. What it recognizes is unknown. TCRdb re-analysed the 5' RACE reads in MiXCR, keeping a single row per CDR3 protein. Seen here are about 52,000 distinct CDR3 sequences, around 4% observed once, and the top ten hold roughly 1.5%. The CDR3 length is 16 residues. Trimming removed 6 bases from V and 1 base from J; junction bases left unmatched: 5. Looked up from germline, CDR1 is MNHEY and CDR2 is SMNVEV (reference sequence). Where libraries were unsorted, they were derived from 2 million PBMCs stored at -80 degrees C. The sequence was obtained from a man aged 25 to 45 with multiple sclerosis. The V call is TRBV27, the J call TRBJ2-6, with 8 bases fitting TRBD1. Sequencing was performed on PBMCs. The chain's CDR3 is CASSRDRSSGANVLTF. The CDR3 nucleotides read TGTGCCAGCAGCCGGGACAGGTCTTCTGGGGCCAACGTCCTGACTTTC.